This TCR beta chain was observed in a study of CD4 T cell repertoires in COVID-19. Study overall: After approximately nine days of IL-2 expansion, CFSE-low cells were relabeled and restimulated with other coronavirus spikes.

The V and J ends lost 4 bases and 5 bases, in that order; junction bases with no gene match: 8. The CDR3 totals 17 residues. The V gene's germline CDR1 is MNHNS and CDR2 SASEGT. TCRdb keeps only in-frame clones here, not all; method: immunoSEQ multiplex PCR. The data hold tens of thousands of clones, with about four fifths observed a single time. The TCR comes from a human donor who had COVID-19. The chain employs TRBV6-1 and TRBJ2-3; 14 bases are a match to TRBD2. The starting material was CD4+ T cells from peripheral blood, obtained after recovery from COVID-19. The CDR3 region has the DNA TGTGCCAGCAGTGGACCGGGACTAGCGGGAGCGGGAGATACGCAGTATTTT. This gives the protein CASSGPGLAGAGDTQYF.